This TCR beta chain was identified in a study of beta chain features in type 1 diabetes. Turning to the study itself: No patient-donor differences in age, gender, total cells or subset yield. Study findings and constraints: The study left unresolved whether HLA type influences TCRB rearrangement. VDJ junctions sequenced from type 1 diabetes patients showed fewer insertions and more deletions. Within each of all four CD4+ subsets, Type 1 diabetes patients had TCRB CDR3s that were moderately but significantly shorter.

Investigators reverse transcribed all isolated RNA, so they sequenced expressed TCRB transcripts. Measured with immunoSEQ multiplex PCR; TCRdb has only the in-frame clones, and not every one. The sample includes almost 350,000 clones, about a tenth of them seen just once. Using CD45RO/CCR7/CD25/CD127/CD95/CD27, CD4+ naive, central memory, regulatory and stem cell-like memory cells were sorted. The length of the CDR3 is 16 residues. The germline gives CDR1 PRHDT, CDR2 FYEKMQ (reference sequence). The V segment lost 0 bases and the J segment 6 bases; nucleotides outside the gene matches: 7. This clone was counted between two and nine times. Its antigen is currently unknown.

The chain recombines TRBV13 with TRBJ2-5; 10 nucleotides agree with TRBD1. The receptor was isolated from a man aged 25-45 years with type 1 diabetes. Input material: central memory CD4+ T cells from blood. CDR3 region: CASSLGGTGVVKTQYF. In DNA form, the CDR3 reads TGTGCCAGCAGCTTAGGAGGGACAGGGGTTGTAAAGACCCAGTACTTC.